These 27 T cell receptor beta chains originate from one sample sequenced in a study of blood T cell repertoires in COVID-19. TCRdb's table, derived via immunoSEQ multiplex PCR, lists solely in-frame clones and lacks some. The profile shows 90,000 to 150,000 clones, less than 90% of them singletons. Sequenced sample: peripheral blood. These receptor sequences come from an older man with acute or convalescent COVID-19.

The chain carries TRBV11-2 and TRBJ1-1, with TRBD1 identical over 8 bases. CDR3 size: 16 residues. The germline V gene encodes CDR1 SGHAT and CDR2 FQNNGV. Trimming removed 1 base from V and 4 bases from J; junction bases left unmatched: 8. Here the CDR3 DNA reads TGTGCCAGCAGCTTAGTCACAGGGGGTGTGGGCACTGAAGCTTTCTTT. It translates to CASSLVTGGVGTEAFF.

The V and J genes are TRBV6-5 and TRBJ2-3; TRBD1 matches at 7 bases. The germline gives CDR1 MNHEY, CDR2 SVGAGI. The CDR3 consists of 15 residues. The J segment lost 0 bases and the V segment lost 5 bases, leaving 5 bases of the junction unmatched. The CDR3 loop is CASSRQGVSTDTQYF. The CDR3 DNA is TGTGCCAGCAGTCGCCAGGGGGTTAGCACAGATACGCAGTATTTT.

V is TRBV24-1 and J is TRBJ1-1, with D perhaps matching TRBD1 (6 bases). The CDR3 covers 14 residues. V was trimmed by 4 bases and J by 11 bases, leaving 19 bases between them. CDR1 KGHDR and CDR2 SFDVKD come from the germline V gene. As DNA, the CDR3 is TGTGCCACCAGTGAGCGGACAGTGGCCGCCGGGGCTTTCTTT. Translating gives CATSERTVAAGAFF.

The genes are TRBV2 and TRBJ2-2; no definite D call. Germline CDR1 and CDR2: SNHLY and FYNNEI. The ends were cut back, 5 bases at V and 3 bases at J, with 13 bases in the middle. The CDR3 has 15 amino acids. This CDR3 reads CASSWVDSHTGELFF. The DNA of the CDR3 is TGTGCCAGCAGTTGGGTAGACTCCCACACCGGGGAGCTGTTTTTT.

This clone was seen only a few times. This chain links TRBV9 with TRBJ2-2; D may be TRBD2 (5 bases). The CDR3 runs to 16 residues. V lost 4 bases, J lost 0 bases, and 13 bases lay in between. The V gene's germline CDR1 is SGDLS and CDR2 YYNGEE. CDR3 DNA: TGTGCCAGCAGCTTTACGGGGATAGCGAACACCGGGGAGCTGTTTTTT. This translates into CASSFTGIANTGELFF.

This clone occurred a few times. This chain connects TRBV4-3 to TRBJ1-5; no reliable D call. V lost 0 bases and J lost 5, with 5 bases in between. Germline values: CDR1 LGHNA, CDR2 YSLEER. This CDR3 has 13 amino acids. CDR3 in amino acids: CASSQDSDQPQHF. For the CDR3, the DNA is TGCGCCAGCAGCCAAGATTCCGATCAGCCCCAGCATTTT.

This chain uses TRBV2 with TRBJ1-5; maybe TRBD1 (6 bases). This CDR3 has 15 residues. V shed 4 bases and J shed 0 bases, with 10 bases lying between them. Germline-derived CDR1 and CDR2 are SNHLY and FYNNEI. The CDR3 reads CASSGTGFSNQPQHF. The CDR3 DNA sequence: TGTGCCAGCAGTGGAACAGGGTTTAGCAATCAGCCCCAGCATTTT. The full variable domain, rest sourced from reference TRBV2 and TRBJ1-5, is EPEVTQTPSHQVTQMGQEVILRCVPISNHLYFYWYRQILGQKVEFLVSFYNNEISEKSEIFDDQFSVERPDGSNFTLKIRSTKLEDSAMYFCASSGTGFSNQPQHFGDGTRLSIL.

The chain is built from TRBV3-1 (or the pseudogene TRBV3-2) and TRBJ1-5, with D uncertain. Germline V gives CDR1 LGHDT, CDR2 YNNKEL (reference sequence). Trimming shortened V by 0 bases and J by 6 bases, and 9 bases separated the two germline ends. CDR3 length: 14 residues. CDR3 in amino acids: CASSQDPGSQPQHF. CDR3 sequence (DNA): TGTGCCAGCAGCCAAGATCCGGGGTCTCAGCCCCAGCATTTT.

This clone has just one count. The chain employs TRBV24-1 and TRBJ2-2; perhaps TRBD1 as D (6 bases). V was clipped by 9 bases and J by 2 bases, with 12 bases between them. CDR3 length: 14 residues. CDR1 is KGHDR, CDR2 SFDVKD, per germline. The CDR3 protein is CATGGQLNTGELFF. The CDR3 region has the DNA TGTGCCACCGGAGGACAGCTTAACACCGGGGAGCTGTTTTTT.

This sequence joins TRBV7-9 and TRBJ2-3, with 7 bases aligning to TRBD2. This CDR3 has 16 amino acids. Germline CDR1 reads SEHNR; CDR2 reads FQNEAQ (reference sequence). The V and J ends lost 5 bases and 0 bases, in that order; junction bases with no gene match: 8. The CDR3 DNA follows: TGTGCCAGCAGCCCCCGATCTAGCGGAAGCACAGATACGCAGTATTTT. Translating gives CASSPRSSGSTDTQYF.

The chain links TRBV19 to TRBJ2-3; tentative D call: TRBD1 (6 bases). Per germline, CDR1 LNHDA and CDR2 SQIVND (reference sequence). CDR3 length: 15 residues. Trimming took 3 bases from V and 3 from J, leaving 13 bases between them. The CDR3 reads CASSIQNRATDTQYF. The CDR3 nucleotides are TGTGCCAGTAGTATCCAGAACAGGGCTACAGATACGCAGTATTTT.

This chain connects TRBV13 to TRBJ2-1; TRBD2 is a possible D gene (6 bases). The length of the CDR3 is 16 residues. The V gene lost 8 bases and the J gene lost 1 base, with 18 bases spanning the gap. The V gene's germline CDR1 is PRHDT and CDR2 FYEKMQ (reference sequence). CDR3 sequence reads: CASHLVAGPSYNEQFF. The CDR3 DNA reads as TGTGCCAGCCATCTGGTGGCGGGACCTTCCTACAATGAGCAGTTCTTC. The variable domain in full, completed from reference TRBV13 and TRBJ2-1, reads AAGVIQSPRHLIKEKRETATLKCYPIPRHDTVYWYQQGPGQDPQFLISFYEKMQSDKGSIPDRFSAQQFSDYHSELNMSSLELGDSALYFCASHLVAGPSYNEQFFGPGTRLTVL.

The chain combines TRBV29-1 with TRBJ2-3, with 8 bases matching TRBD1. The CDR3 is made up of 13 amino acids. The J segment lost 1 base and the V segment lost 6 bases, leaving 3 bases of the junction unmatched. The V gene's germline CDR1 is SQVTM and CDR2 ANQGSEA. In DNA form, the CDR3 reads TGCAGCGTCGAGACAGGGGGCACAGATACGCAGTATTTT. This gives the protein CSVETGGTDTQYF.

This rearrangement joins TRBV6-5 to TRBJ1-6; 9 bases fit TRBD1. With V trimmed by 4 bases and J by 7 bases, 8 bases remained unmatched. Germline CDR1 and CDR2: MNHEY and SVGAGI. This CDR3 is built from 16 residues. CDR3 sequence: CASSLSPGQGNSPLHF. The DNA of the CDR3 is TGTGCCAGCAGTTTAAGTCCGGGACAGGGAAATTCACCCCTCCACTTT.

The chain uses TRBV10-3 and TRBJ1-5; TRBD1 might be the D (6 bases). The CDR3 is 16 residues long. The germline V gene has CDR1 ENHRY and CDR2 SYGVKD. V was cut by 10 bases and J by 1 base, with 20 bases left in between. The CDR3 region has the DNA TGTGCCAGCCGGGACACGGAAGTGGGCAGCAATCAGCCCCAGCATTTT. Amino acid sequence: CASRDTEVGSNQPQHF.

This clone showed up just once. V and J are TRBV5-1 and TRBJ2-3, with TRBD2 matching 13 bases. V gave up 4 bases and J gave up 4 bases; unmatched junction bases: 6. This CDR3 contains 16 residues. Per the germline V gene, CDR1 is SGHRS and CDR2 is YFSETQ. The CDR3 region is CASSPGTSGTADTQYF. The CDR3 DNA is TGCGCCAGCAGCCCGGGGACTAGCGGGACGGCAGATACGCAGTATTTT.

The CDR3 spells CAIHSTGTNYGYTF. CDR3 nucleotides: TGTGCCATCCACTCGACAGGGACTAACTATGGCTACACCTTC. J is TRBJ1-2 and V is TRBV6-5; 7 bases agree with TRBD1. The V segment lost 10 bases and the J segment 0 bases; nucleotides outside the gene matches: 8. The CDR3 extends over 14 amino acids. Germline V CDR1 and CDR2: MNHEY, SVGAGI.

V is TRBV6-5 and J is TRBJ2-3; 7 bases agree with TRBD2. Germline CDR1 reads MNHEY; CDR2 reads SVGAGI. V was clipped by 6 bases and J by 6 bases; unmatched bases: 9. The CDR3 contains 14 residues. Here the CDR3 DNA reads TGTGCCAGCAGCTTCAGCGGGGCCCAGGATACGCAGTATTTT. Its protein is CASSFSGAQDTQYF.

This chain joins TRBV7-2 and TRBJ2-5; 7 bases are a match to TRBD1. Trimming cost V 4 bases and J 1 base; bases outside gene matches: 6. From germline, CDR1 is SGHTA and CDR2 FQGNSA. This CDR3 has 15 amino acids. The CDR3, as DNA: TGTGCCAGCAGCTCCCTGGGACAGTTCCAAGAGACCCAGTACTTC. Amino acid sequence: CASSSLGQFQETQYF.

In this sample, this clone turned up once. Other DNA sequences in this sample translate to the same CDR3. The V gene is TRBV15, the J gene TRBJ1-3; 10 positions match TRBD1. The CDR3 covers 15 residues. From germline, CDR1 is LNHNV and CDR2 YYDKDF (reference sequence). Trimming cost V 3 bases and J 1 base; bases outside gene matches: 0. CDR3 amino acids: CATSRDRGSGNTIYF. The CDR3, as DNA: TGTGCCACCAGCAGGGACAGGGGGTCTGGAAACACCATATATTTT.

The V and J genes are TRBV14 and TRBJ2-3, with a tentative D call TRBD2 (6 bases). CDR1 SGHDN and CDR2 FVKESK come from the germline V gene. V gave up 0 bases and J gave up 4 bases, with 11 bases separating them. This CDR3 has 15 amino acids. CDR3 residues: CASSQDVVAADTQYF. In nucleotides, the CDR3 is TGTGCCAGCAGCCAAGATGTGGTAGCGGCAGATACGCAGTATTTT.

The CDR3 bases are TGTGCCAGTAGTATTATTTCAGGGTCTTTAATTCAGCCCCAGCATTTT. It yields the protein CASSIISGSLIQPQHF. J is TRBJ1-5 and V is TRBV19; weak D call: TRBD1 (5 bases). The germline V and J ends were trimmed by 3 bases and 6 bases, with 18 bases remaining between them. The V gene's germline CDR1 is LNHDA and CDR2 SQIVND (reference sequence). CDR3 size: 16 residues.

The chain has TRBV11-2 and TRBJ2-5; D not resolved. V gave up 5 bases and J gave up 0 bases, with 13 bases separating them. Germline lookup yields CDR1 SGHAT and CDR2 FQNNGV. The CDR3 spans 15 residues. For the CDR3, the DNA is TGTGCCAGCAGCGCGATAAGTTTGTACCAAGAGACCCAGTACTTC. This encodes CASSAISLYQETQYF.

The chain links TRBV5-1 to TRBJ2-1; D might be TRBD2 (7 bases). Trimming took 4 bases from V and 7 from J, leaving 18 bases between them. The germline gives CDR1 SGHRS, CDR2 YFSETQ. The CDR3 runs to 15 residues. CDR3 nucleotides: TGCGCCAGCAGCCCGCGGGGGCTGAGTGGGAATGAGCAGTTCTTC. Translated: CASSPRGLSGNEQFF.

V gene TRBV7-2 combines with J gene TRBJ2-1; 10 bases align to TRBD2. The germline V gene encodes CDR1 SGHTA and CDR2 FQGNSA. J gave up 8 bases and V 2 bases, and 12 bases lay outside the gene matches. This CDR3 region has 17 residues. The DNA of the CDR3 is TGTGCCAGCAGCTTAAAGGCGGGTAGCGGGAGGCGGGATGAGCAGTTCTTC. It specifies CASSLKAGSGRRDEQFF.

J is TRBJ1-1 and V is TRBV18; the D is unclear. CDR1 and CDR2 from the germline V gene are KGHSH and LQKENI. The CDR3 contains 14 residues. V lost 4 bases to trimming and J lost 4 bases, with 13 bases between them. CDR3 sequence: CASSLGQEGTEAFF. CDR3 sequence (DNA): TGTGCCAGCTCACTGGGTCAGGAGGGCACTGAAGCTTTCTTT.

The chain carries TRBV18 and TRBJ1-2; 9 bases line up with TRBD1. V shed 3 bases, J shed 0 bases, and the junction held 5 bases outside the gene matches. Germline V gene lookup returns CDR1 KGHSH and CDR2 LQKENI. The CDR3 runs to 16 residues. CDR3 sequence (DNA): TGTGCCAGCTCACCCGGGACAGGGAACGCTAACTATGGCTACACCTTC. Its protein product is CASSPGTGNANYGYTF.